The 19 T cell receptor beta chains listed next were all sequenced from one sample in a study of blood T cell repertoires in COVID-19. TCRdb keeps only in-frame clones here, not all; method: immunoSEQ multiplex PCR. The repertoire holds about 250,000 clones, with about 85% as singletons. The sample consisted of PBMCs or T cells enriched from blood (not recorded which). The receptors shown here come from a woman in her forties or fifties who had been exposed to COVID-19.

The V call is TRBV5-1, the J call TRBJ1-4; D gene uncertain. Trimming took 1 base from V and 6 from J, leaving 7 bases between them. The CDR3 has 13 residues. Germline loops: CDR1 SGHRS, CDR2 YFSETQ. The CDR3 loop is CASSLIPDEKLFF. DNA for the CDR3: TGCGCCAGCAGCTTGATCCCCGATGAAAAACTGTTTTTT. Looking up the rest from reference TRBV5-1 and TRBJ1-4 gives the full variable domain: KAGVTQTPRYLIKTRGQQVTLSCSPISGHRSVSWYQQTPGQGLQFLFEYFSETQRNKGNFPGRFSGRQFSNSRSEMNVSTLELGDSALYLCASSLIPDEKLFFGSGTQLSVL.

The rearrangement uses TRBV18 and TRBJ2-7; 10 bases map to TRBD1. The CDR3 has 19 residues. Losses at the gene ends were 6 bases for V and 3 bases for J; bases not matched to a gene: 20. CDR1 is KGHSH and CDR2 is LQKENI in the germline V gene. In DNA, the CDR3 is TGTGCCAGCTCTCTTTATAAGGGACAGGGGTCACTATCTGGCTACGAGCAGTACTTC. Its protein product is CASSLYKGQGSLSGYEQYF.

The chain uses TRBV10-3 and TRBJ1-1, with a weak D call TRBD1 (5 bases). CDR1 is ENHRY and CDR2 is SYGVKD in the germline V gene. The CDR3 contains 15 residues. V was shortened by 0 bases and J by 4 bases, with 12 bases between the two germline ends. CDR3 in DNA: TGTGCCATCAGTGAGTCGAAAGGGGCTGGCACTGAAGCTTTCTTT. Protein sequence: CAISESKGAGTEAFF.

The chain uses TRBV19 and TRBJ2-5, with D perhaps TRBD1 (5 bases). The germline V and J ends were trimmed by 1 base and 7 bases, with 13 bases remaining between them. This CDR3 comprises 14 residues. Germline-derived CDR1 and CDR2 are LNHDA and SQIVND (reference sequence). The CDR3 nucleotides are TGTGCCAGTAGTATAGGTCAGGGTGGAGCGACCCAGTACTTC. Residues: CASSIGQGGATQYF.

This clone was detected only once. The V call is TRBV14, the J call TRBJ1-3; D is unclear. The CDR3 is made up of 13 amino acids. V lost 4 bases to trimming and J lost 5 bases, with 9 bases between them. Per the germline V gene, CDR1 is SGHDN and CDR2 is FVKESK. The CDR3 protein is CASSPLTRNTIYF. DNA for the CDR3: TGTGCCAGCAGCCCCCTTACTAGAAACACCATATATTTT.

The rearrangement uses TRBV25-1 and TRBJ2-2; perhaps TRBD2 as D (5 bases). Germline CDR1 and CDR2: MGHDK and SYGVNS. CDR3 length: 15 amino acids. V lost 1 base and J 3 bases, leaving 9 bases between the germline ends. The CDR3 nucleotides read TGTGCCAGCAGTGAATTGGCCGGGGACACCGGGGAGCTGTTTTTT. Translated: CASSELAGDTGELFF.

The V and J genes are TRBV27 and TRBJ1-6; 7 bases align to TRBD1. V trimming: 7 bases; J trimming: 4 bases; junction bases outside the gene matches: 7. Germline V gene lookup returns CDR1 MNHEY and CDR2 SMNVEV (reference sequence). The CDR3 extends over 15 amino acids. CDR3 DNA: TGTGCCAGCAACCGCGTACAGGGGTATAATTCACCCCTCCACTTT. It encodes CASNRVQGYNSPLHF.

This clone showed up just once. The chain uses TRBV29-1 and TRBJ2-7; possibly TRBD1 for D (6 bases). Germline V lookup: CDR1 SQVTM, CDR2 ANQGSEA. Trimming shortened V by 1 base and J by 1 base, and 14 bases separated the two germline ends. The CDR3 length is 15 residues. The CDR3 DNA sequence: TGCAGCGTTGAAGTCCCAGGGGCCTTATCCTACGAGCAGTACTTC. Its protein product is CSVEVPGALSYEQYF.

V usage is TRBV7-9 and J usage is TRBJ2-3, with D possibly TRBD2 on 5 matching bases. Germline CDR1 reads SEHNR; CDR2 reads FQNEAQ (reference sequence). Trimming took 2 bases from V and 2 from J, leaving 11 bases between them. CDR3 size: 15 residues. CDR3 loop: CASSLKGATTDTQYF. CDR3 in DNA: TGTGCCAGCAGCTTAAAGGGAGCAACCACAGATACGCAGTATTTT.

The rearrangement joins TRBV11-3 to TRBJ2-7; weak D call: TRBD2 (5 bases). Trimming left V 4 bases short and J 7 bases short, with 14 bases between. CDR1 and CDR2 from the germline V gene are SGHNT and YENEEA. The CDR3 contains 13 residues. CDR3 protein: CASSSHPSGEQYF. CDR3 bases: TGTGCCAGCAGCTCTCACCCCTCGGGGGAGCAGTACTTC.

This chain connects TRBV7-8 to TRBJ1-4; 8 nucleotides line up with TRBD1. With V trimmed by 5 bases and J by 8 bases, 10 bases remained unmatched. Germline lookup yields CDR1 SGHVS and CDR2 FQNEAQ. The CDR3 runs 15 residues. CDR3 sequence: CASSRGQGRGEKLFF. The CDR3 nucleotides are TGTGCCAGCAGCCGTGGACAGGGAAGGGGAGAAAAACTGTTTTTT.

V and J are TRBV7-4 and TRBJ1-4, with a tentative D call TRBD1 (6 bases). V lost 5 bases and J 7 bases, leaving 8 bases between the germline ends. The CDR3 length is 12 residues. CDR1 is SGHVT, CDR2 SQSDAQ, per germline. The CDR3 is CASSRGGEKLFF. For the CDR3, the DNA is TGTGCCAGCAGCCGAGGGGGTGAAAAACTGTTTTTT.

This chain connects TRBV30 to TRBJ2-7, with 7 nucleotides matching TRBD2. The CDR3 totals 14 residues. V trimming: 3 bases; J trimming: 3 bases; junction bases outside the gene matches: 8. The V gene's germline CDR1 is GTSNPN and CDR2 SVGIG (reference sequence). The CDR3 DNA reads as TGTGCCTGGAGCGTGGCCGCTAGCGGCTACGAGCAGTACTTC. It codes for CAWSVAASGYEQYF. The variable domain in full, with the rest retrieved from reference TRBV30 and TRBJ2-7, is SQTIHQWPATLVQPVGSPLSLECTVEGTSNPNLYWYRQAAGRGLQLLFYSVGIGQISSEVPQNLSASRPQDRQFILSSKKLLLSDSGFYLCAWSVAASGYEQYFGPGTRLTVT.

The rearrangement joins TRBV14 to TRBJ1-6, with D possibly TRBD1 on 5 matching bases. V dropped 0 bases and J dropped 9 bases, with 12 bases sitting between them. The CDR3 has 15 residues. The germline V gene has CDR1 SGHDN and CDR2 FVKESK. The CDR3 protein is CASSQEGLRGSPLHF. CDR3 bases: TGTGCCAGCAGCCAAGAGGGCCTTAGGGGTTCACCCCTCCACTTT.

This rearrangement joins TRBV7-6 to TRBJ1-1; unclear D gene. Per germline, CDR1 SGHVS and CDR2 FNYEAQ. The CDR3 runs 13 residues. The germline V and J ends were trimmed by 6 bases and 1 base, with 9 bases remaining between them. In nucleotides, the CDR3 is TGTGCCAGCAGGGCTTCCTCGAACACTGAAGCTTTCTTT. Translated, it gives CASRASSNTEAFF.

This CDR3 reads CASREQSSYNSPLHF. Written as DNA, the CDR3 is TGTGCCAGCAGGGAACAGAGCTCCTATAATTCACCCCTCCACTTT. This rearrangement joins TRBV6-4 to TRBJ1-6; no firm D call. Trimming removed 6 bases from V and 0 bases from J, with 9 bases in between. The CDR3 contains 15 residues. CDR1 is MRHNA and CDR2 is SNTAGT in the germline V gene.

The chain recombines TRBV14 with TRBJ1-4; D gene uncertain. The CDR3 is 16 amino acids. V was clipped by 1 base and J by 2 bases, with 11 bases between them. The germline V gene encodes CDR1 SGHDN and CDR2 FVKESK. The CDR3 loop is CASSQAMQATNEKLFF. The DNA of the CDR3 is TGTGCCAGCAGCCAAGCCATGCAGGCTACTAATGAAAAACTGTTTTTT.

The chain couples TRBV5-1 to TRBJ1-1; D is undetermined. CDR1 is SGHRS, CDR2 YFSETQ, per germline. V was clipped by 2 bases and J by 4 bases, with 12 bases between them. This CDR3 is built from 14 residues. The CDR3 bases are TGCGCCAGCAGCTTTGCCCGGGGTCGCACTGAAGCTTTCTTT. Residues: CASSFARGRTEAFF.

J is TRBJ2-7 and V is TRBV7-9; possible D gene TRBD2, 6 bases. CDR1 and CDR2 (germline): SEHNR, FQNEAQ (reference sequence). The CDR3 totals 13 residues. The ends were cut back, 6 bases at V and 4 bases at J, with 13 bases in the middle. The CDR3, as DNA: TGTGCCAGCAGTCCCCCCCGGGGGTACGAGCAGTACTTC. This codes for CASSPPRGYEQYF.